These 7 T cell receptor beta chains were sequenced from one sample in a study of T-cell reconstitution after alpha-beta-depleted transplantation in children. Using unique molecular identifiers, the investigators prepared the TCRbeta library. From the PCR reads, TCRdb called clonotypes with MiXCR, one entry per CDR3 protein. The data show roughly 220,000 distinct CDR3 sequences, with around 8.4% seen just once and under 40% held by the top ten. Sequencing used PBMCs, mostly from graft donor cells, obtained 360 days after TCRalphabeta/CD19-depleted stem cell transplant. The source is a male patient aged 2 to 9 who had a stem cell transplant for acute myeloid leukemia, so the T cells may come from the graft donor.

This clonotype has a count of ten or more. This chain connects TRBV7-2 to TRBJ2-7; TRBD1 matches 7 bases. V shed 5 bases and J 7 bases; nucleotides not matched to a gene: 8. The CDR3 is 13 residues long. Germline CDR1 reads SGHTA; CDR2 reads FQGNSA. CDR3 in amino acids: CASSINRGREQYV. As DNA, the CDR3 is TGTGCCAGCAGCATCAACAGGGGACGGGAGCAGTACGTC.

The gene calls are TRBV11-2 and TRBJ2-5; 7 nucleotides agree with TRBD1. Germline loops: CDR1 SGHAT, CDR2 FQNNGV. There are 11 residues in the CDR3. V shed 5 bases, J shed 7 bases, and the junction held 1 base outside the gene matches. The CDR3 nucleotides are TGTGCCAGCAGCACAGGGGTGACCCAGTACTTC. Its translation is CASSTGVTQYF.

This clonotype came up many times. This sequence joins TRBV20-1 and TRBJ2-1; TRBD1 aligns across 9 bases. The CDR3 has 13 residues. Losses at the gene ends were 4 bases for V and 7 bases for J; bases not matched to a gene: 5. Germline assignment: CDR1 DFQATT and CDR2 SNEGSKA (reference sequence). The CDR3 reads CSAIGQGRNEQFF. The CDR3 DNA follows: TGCAGTGCTATTGGACAGGGGAGGAATGAGCAGTTCTTC.

There are a few counts of this clonotype. The chain couples TRBV19 to TRBJ2-1; the D gene could be TRBD1 or TRBD2 (5 bases each). CDR3 length: 16 amino acids. Germline lookup yields CDR1 LNHDA and CDR2 SQIVND (reference sequence). Between the trimmed V and J ends, which lost 3 bases and 3 bases, there was a span of 15 bases. The CDR3 region is CASSIAGTSFYNEQFF. CDR3 DNA sequence: TGTGCCAGTAGTATCGCCGGGACCTCCTTCTACAATGAGCAGTTCTTC.

In this sample, this clonotype turned up many times. The gene calls are TRBV20-1 and TRBJ2-3, with D hard to call. Trimming shortened V by 0 bases and J by 0 bases, and 13 bases separated the two germline ends. The CDR3 has 16 amino acids. Per germline, CDR1 DFQATT and CDR2 SNEGSKA (reference sequence). CDR3 sequence (DNA): TGCAGTGCTAGAGATTTCGCCTCAACTAGCACAGATACGCAGTATTTT. This gives the protein CSARDFASTSTDTQYF.

In this sample, this clonotype turned up many times. The rearrangement joins TRBV7-9 to TRBJ1-5, with D possibly being TRBD1 (5 bases). The CDR3 runs to 15 residues. Germline lookup yields CDR1 SEHNR and CDR2 FQNEAQ (reference sequence). Trimming removed 5 bases at V and 3 bases at J, with 14 bases between. CDR3 nucleotides: TGTGCCAGCAGCCTTGGCCGGGGCTACAATCAGCCCCAGCATTTT. It is translated as CASSLGRGYNQPQHF.

The rearrangement links TRBV3-1 to TRBJ2-4; D is perhaps TRBD1 (5 bases). This CDR3 is 14 amino acids long. V was pared by 3 bases and J by 6 bases, with 12 bases between. Germline loops: CDR1 LGHDT, CDR2 YNNKEL (reference sequence). This CDR3 is CASSQEQESNIQYF. In DNA, the CDR3 is TGTGCCAGCAGCCAGGAACAGGAGTCAAACATTCAGTACTTC.